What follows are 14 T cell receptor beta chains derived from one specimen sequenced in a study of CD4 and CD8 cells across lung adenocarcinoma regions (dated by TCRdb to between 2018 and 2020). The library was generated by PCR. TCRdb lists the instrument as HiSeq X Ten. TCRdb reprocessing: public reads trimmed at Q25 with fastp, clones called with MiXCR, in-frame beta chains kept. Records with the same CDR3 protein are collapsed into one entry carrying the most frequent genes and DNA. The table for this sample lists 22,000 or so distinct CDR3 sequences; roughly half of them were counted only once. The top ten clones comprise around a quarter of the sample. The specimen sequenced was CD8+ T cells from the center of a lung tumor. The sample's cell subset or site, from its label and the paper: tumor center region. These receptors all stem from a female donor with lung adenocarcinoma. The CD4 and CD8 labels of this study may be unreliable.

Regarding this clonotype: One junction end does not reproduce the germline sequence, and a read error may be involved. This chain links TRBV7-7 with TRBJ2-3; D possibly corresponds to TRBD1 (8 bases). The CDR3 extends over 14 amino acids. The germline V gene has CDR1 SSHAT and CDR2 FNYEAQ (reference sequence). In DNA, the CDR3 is TGTGCTAGCAGTACAGGGGGGGGCACAGATACGCAGTATTTT. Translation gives CASSTGGGTDTQYF.

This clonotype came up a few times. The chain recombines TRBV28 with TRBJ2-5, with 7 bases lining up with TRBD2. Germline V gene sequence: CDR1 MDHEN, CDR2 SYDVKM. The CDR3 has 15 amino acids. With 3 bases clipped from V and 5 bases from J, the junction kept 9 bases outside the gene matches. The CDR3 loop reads CASSFSGRRAETQYF. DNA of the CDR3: TGTGCCAGCAGTTTCTCCGGGAGGAGGGCCGAGACCCAGTACTTC. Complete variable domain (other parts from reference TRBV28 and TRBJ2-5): DVKVTQSSRYLVKRTGEKVFLECVQDMDHENMFWYRQDPGLGLRLIYFSYDVKMKEKGDIPEGYSVSREKKERFSLILESASTNQTSMYLCASSFSGRRAETQYFGPGTRLLVL.

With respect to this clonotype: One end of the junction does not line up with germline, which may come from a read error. The CDR3 coding sequence is TGTGCCAGGAGGCCGCGGGCCAAGAATACGCAGTACTTT. Translated, it gives CARRPRAKNTQYF. This sequence joins TRBV27 and TRBJ2-4; perhaps TRBD2 as D (5 bases). CDR1 and CDR2 from the germline V gene are MNHEY and SMNVEV (reference sequence). This CDR3 region has 13 residues.

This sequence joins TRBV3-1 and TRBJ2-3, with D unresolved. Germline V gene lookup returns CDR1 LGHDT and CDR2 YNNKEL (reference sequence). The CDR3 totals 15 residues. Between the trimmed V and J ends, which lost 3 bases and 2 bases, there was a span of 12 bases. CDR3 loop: CASSHPYTATDTQYF. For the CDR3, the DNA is TGTGCCAGCAGCCACCCCTACACCGCCACAGATACGCAGTATTTT.

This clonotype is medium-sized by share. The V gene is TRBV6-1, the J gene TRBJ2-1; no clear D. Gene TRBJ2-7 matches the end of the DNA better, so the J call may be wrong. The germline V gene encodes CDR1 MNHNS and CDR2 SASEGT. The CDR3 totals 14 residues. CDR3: CASSEGPSTYEQYV. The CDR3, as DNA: TGTGCCAGCAGTGAAGGGCCGAGTACCTACGAGCAGTACGTC.

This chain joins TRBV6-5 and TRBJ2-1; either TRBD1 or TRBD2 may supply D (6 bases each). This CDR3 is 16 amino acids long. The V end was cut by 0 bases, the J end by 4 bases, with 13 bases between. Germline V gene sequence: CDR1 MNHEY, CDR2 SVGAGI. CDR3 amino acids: CASSYSYRGPYNEQFF. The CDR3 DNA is TGTGCCAGCAGTTACTCGTATCGGGGGCCGTACAATGAGCAGTTCTTC.

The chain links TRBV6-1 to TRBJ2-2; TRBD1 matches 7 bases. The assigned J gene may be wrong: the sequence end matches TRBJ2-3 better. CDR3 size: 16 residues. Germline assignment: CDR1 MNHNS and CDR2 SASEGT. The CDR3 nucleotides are TGTGCCAGCAGTGAAAGCCGGGCTGCGAACACAGGGGAGCAGTATTTT. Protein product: CASSESRAANTGEQYF.

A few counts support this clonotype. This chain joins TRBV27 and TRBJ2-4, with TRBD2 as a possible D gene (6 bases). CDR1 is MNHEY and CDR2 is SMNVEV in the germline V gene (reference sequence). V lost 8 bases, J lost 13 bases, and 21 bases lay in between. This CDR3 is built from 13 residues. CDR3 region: CASGGRVENTQYF. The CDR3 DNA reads TGTGCCAGCGGAGGGCGTGTAGAAAACACCCAGTACTTC.

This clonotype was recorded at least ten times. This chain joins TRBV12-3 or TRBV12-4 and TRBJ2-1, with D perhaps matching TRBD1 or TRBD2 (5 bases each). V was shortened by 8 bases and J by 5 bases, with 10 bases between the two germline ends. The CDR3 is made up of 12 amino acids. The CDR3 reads CASGSRDNEQFF. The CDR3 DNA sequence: TGTGCCAGCGGGAGCAGGGACAATGAGCAGTTCTTC.

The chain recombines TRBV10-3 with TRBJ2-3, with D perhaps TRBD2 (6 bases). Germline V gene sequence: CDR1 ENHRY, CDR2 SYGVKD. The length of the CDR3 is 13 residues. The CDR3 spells CASGRGVKDTQYF. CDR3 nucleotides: TGTGCGTCGGGGCGGGGAGTCAAAGATACGCAGTATTTT.

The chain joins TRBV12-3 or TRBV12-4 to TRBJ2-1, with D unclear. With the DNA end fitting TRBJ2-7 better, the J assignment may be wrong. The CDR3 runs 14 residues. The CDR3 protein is CASSPVDSSYEQYF. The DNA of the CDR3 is TGTGCCAGCAGTCCCGTGGATAGCTCCTACGAGCAGTACTTC.

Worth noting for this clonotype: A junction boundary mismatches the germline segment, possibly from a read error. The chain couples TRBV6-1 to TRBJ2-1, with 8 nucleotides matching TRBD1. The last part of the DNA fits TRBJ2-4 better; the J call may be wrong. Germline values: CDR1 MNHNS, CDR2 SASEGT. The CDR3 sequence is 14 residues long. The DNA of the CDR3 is TGTGGCAGCAGGGGGCAGTGGTCAACAAATACTCAGTACTTC. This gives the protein CGSRGQWSTNTQYF.

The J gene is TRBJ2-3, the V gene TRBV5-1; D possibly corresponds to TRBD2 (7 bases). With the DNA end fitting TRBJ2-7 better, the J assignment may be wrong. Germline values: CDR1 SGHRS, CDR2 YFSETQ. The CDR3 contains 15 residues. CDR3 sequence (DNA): TGCGCCGGGGGCCGCGGGGGCGGAGACGAAGATACGCAGTACTTC. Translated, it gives CAGGRGGGDEDTQYF.

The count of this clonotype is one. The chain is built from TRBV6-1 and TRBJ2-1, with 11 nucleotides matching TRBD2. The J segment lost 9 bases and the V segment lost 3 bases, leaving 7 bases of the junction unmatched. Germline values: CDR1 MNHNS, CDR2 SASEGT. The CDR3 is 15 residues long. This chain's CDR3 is CASSEGSGRAGEQFF. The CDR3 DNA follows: TGTGCCAGCAGTGAGGGTAGCGGGAGGGCGGGTGAGCAGTTCTTC.